This TCR beta chain was captured by sequencing in a study of T-cell reconstitution after alpha-beta-depleted transplantation in children (dated by TCRdb to 2016 to 2018). Describing the broader study: Using TCR repertoire profiling, the study quantitatively followed how T-cell immune reconstitution unfolded in children after TCRalphabeta/CD19-depleted allogeneic hematopoietic cell transplantation. General study outcomes and caveats: The apparently early alphabetaT-cell count recovery about two months after transplant was reportedly dependent on only several hundred rapidly expanded clones derived from non-depleted graft cells. Hyperexpanded clone frequencies declined over subsequent months; after one year, T-cell counts and TCRbeta diversity were mostly attributed to newly produced T cells. In some patients, high TCRbeta diversity at day 60 was attributed to recipient T cells and intrathymic progenitors that had survived conditioning.

For CDR1 and CDR2, the germline V gene lists SNHLY and FYNNEI. V and J are trimmed by 4 bases and 7 bases, and the gene matches miss 13 bases of the junction. The CDR3 has 16 amino acids, counting the end cysteine and phenylalanine. The kept DNA is CDR3 alone, 48 bases in frame from the first base. This specimen's treatment or condition label, interpreted: allogeneic hematopoietic cell transplantation with graft depleted of TCRalphabeta T cells and CD19 B cells. TCRalphabeta/CD19-depleted allogeneic hematopoietic cell grafts were given to the transplant recipients, all of whom were children. A note on this clonotype: Its cognate antigen has yet to be identified. Per-base quality was not reported, and no clone a single base away is much larger than it.

Receptor libraries were prepared by PCR. The data were produced on an Illumina HiSeq 2500. Molecular barcoding was employed in the preparation of TCR libraries, with unique molecular identifiers being used to normalize TCRbeta repertoire quantification. Starting from the raw public reads, TCRdb applied fastp trimming at Q25, assembled clones with MiXCR and retained in-frame beta chains. Each record represents a unique CDR3 protein, reported with the most common genes and DNA among its rows. The sample yields about 420,000 distinct CDR3 sequences; about a sixth were counted once. The top ten clones comprise 25% to 35% of the sample.

Rearrangement joined TRBV2 to TRBJ2-3; 8 central bases correspond to TRBD2. This specimen was PBMCs, mostly from graft donor cells, taken 360 days after TCRalphabeta/CD19-depleted stem cell transplant. The clonotype was recovered from a boy younger than two who had a stem cell transplant for Wiskott-Aldrich syndrome, so the T cells may come from the graft donor. The CDR3 in this case is CASSARTGGPRNTQYF. The DNA reads as follows: TGTGCCAGCAGTGCCAGAACGGGGGGGCCTAGAAATACGCAGTATTTT.